The rows below give T cell receptor beta chains drawn from one sample of a study of Graves' ophthalmopathy and Graves' hyperthyroidism. TCRdb itself ran the multiplex PCR reads through MiXCR, one entry per CDR3 protein. The sample records hundreds of thousands of distinct CDR3 sequences, about 40% being singletons. Sequencing was carried out using peripheral blood. These receptors originate from an adult man with Graves' ophthalmopathy. The CDR3 runs from the conserved cysteine through the conserved F or W. The order of the fields is D gene, J gene, V gene, clone size, CDR3 DNA, CDR3 protein. The D gene is left open where the match is weak. Clone size, where shown, is once, few, many, or a class for clones that have expanded.

>-|TRBJ2-7|TRBV7-9|many
TGTGCCAGCAGCGACCGACAGAGACCCTCCTACGAGCAGTACTTC
CASSDRQRPSYEQYF
>-|TRBJ1-2|TRBV11-2|once
TGTGCCAGCAGCTTAGGTCCAGGGGTTGCGAATGGCTACACCTTC
CASSLGPGVANGYTF
>-|TRBJ1-4|TRBV25-1|-
TGTGCCAGCAGTGCAAGGAAACAGGGCGGTAATGAAAAACTGTTTTTT
CASSARKQGGNEKLFF
>TRBD1|TRBJ1-1|TRBV20-1|few
TGCAGTGCTAGAGATGAGGGGGCGAACACTGAAGCTTTCTTT
CSARDEGANTEAFF
>TRBD2|TRBJ2-1|TRBV10-3|-
TGTGCCATCAGTGAGTTAGCGGGAGGGCCCACTGAGCAGTTCTTC
CAISELAGGPTEQFF
>TRBD2|TRBJ2-5|TRBV12-3/TRBV12-4|few
TGTGCCAGCAGTTTTTACATTAGCGGGGACCAAAAGACCCAGTACTTC
CASSFYISGDQKTQYF
>TRBD1|TRBJ1-2|TRBV5-1|many
TGCGCCAGCAGCATCGGACAGGCGGGAGGCTATGGCTACACCTTC
CASSIGQAGGYGYTF
>-|TRBJ1-1|TRBV5-8|-
TGTGCCAGCAGCCCCAACACGGAGACGAACACTGAAGCTTTCTTT
CASSPNTETNTEAFF
>TRBD1|TRBJ2-5|TRBV5-4|-
TGTGCCAGCAGGTTGGGACAGGGGGCGGGGGAGACCCAGTACTTC
CASRLGQGAGETQYF
>TRBD1|TRBJ1-1|TRBV9|-
TGTGCCAGCAGCGTAACCGGGACAGGGGCAGGGAGCACTGAAGCTTTCTTT
CASSVTGTGAGSTEAFF
>TRBD1|TRBJ2-2|TRBV5-5|many
TGTGCCAGCAGTTATGGGACAGTCACCGGGGAGCTGTTTTTT
CASSYGTVTGELFF